This is a list of T cell receptor beta chains from one sample in a study of cytomegalovirus exposure and HLA in healthy donors. Generated by immunoSEQ multiplex PCR, the TCRdb table keeps only in-frame clones and is missing some. The data show roughly 230,000 clones, with roughly 84% seen just once and 0.24% held by the top ten. The sequenced sample was PBMCs. These receptors originate from a girl aged 2-10 years in good health and CMV-seronegative. Both conserved end residues are part of each CDR3. A D gene is named only where the DNA matches it firmly. The listing skips clone size in some rows; elsewhere it reads once, few, many or a size class.

clone_size	d_call	v_call	j_call	cdr3_nt	cdr3_aa
-	-	TRBV7-3	TRBJ2-6	TGTGCCAGCAGCCCTGGCAGCTCTGGGGCCAACGTCCTGACTTTC	CASSPGSSGANVLTF
once	-	TRBV13	TRBJ1-2	TGTGCCAGCAGTTCCACAGGGTCTACCTTCTATGGCTACACCTTC	CASSSTGSTFYGYTF
-	TRBD1	TRBV7-9	TRBJ1-6	TGTGCCAGCAGCCGGGACAGACTTAATTCACCCCTCCACTTT	CASSRDRLNSPLHF
-	-	TRBV30	TRBJ2-7	TGTGCCTGGAGTCTCCCTGCGGCCTACGAGCAGTACTTC	CAWSLPAAYEQYF
-	-	TRBV6-6	TRBJ2-4	TGTGCCAGCAGCGAACTAAACATTCAGTACTTC	CASSELNIQYF
-	-	TRBV5-1	TRBJ1-5	TGCGCCAGCAGCACAGGGAGCTTGAATCAGCCCCAGCATTTT	CASSTGSLNQPQHF
-	-	TRBV21-1	TRBJ2-7	TGTGCCAGCAGCAAACGAAGCAGGGAGGAGGTCTACGAGCAGTACTTC	CASSKRSREEVYEQYF
few	TRBD2	TRBV6-5	TRBJ2-7	TGTGCCAGCAGACCGGGAGGCCTACCCTACGAGCAGTACTTC	CASRPGGLPYEQYF
-	-	TRBV14	TRBJ2-1	TGTGCCAGCAGCCAAGGTCCCGAGCGGAACCCTTACAATGAGCAGTTCTTC	CASSQGPERNPYNEQFF
-	TRBD1	TRBV11-3	TRBJ2-2	TGTGCCAGCGGGACAGTTACCGGTAGCACCGGGGAGCTGTTTTTT	CASGTVTGSTGELFF
-	TRBD1	TRBV29-1	TRBJ2-7	TGCAGCGTTGAAGCGAGACAGGGGGCGCGGGAGCAGTACTTC	CSVEARQGAREQYF
-	-	TRBV18	TRBJ2-2	TGTGCCAGCTCACCTACTCGGGCCCCGGGGTCCGGGGAGCTGTTTTTT	CASSPTRAPGSGELFF
-	-	TRBV30	TRBJ1-6	TGTGCAGCGGGGGAATACTATAATTCACCCCTCCACTTT	CAAGEYYNSPLHF
-	-	TRBV5-5	TRBJ2-3	TGTGCCAGCAGTGCCAGACTAGGCCCAGATACGCAGTATTTT	CASSARLGPDTQYF
few	TRBD1	TRBV27	TRBJ1-5	TGTGCCAGCAGTCCACAGGGGCTGGGGCCTCAGCCCCAGCATTTT	CASSPQGLGPQPQHF
few	-	TRBV6-1	TRBJ1-5	TGTGCCAGCAGTGAACAGGGAGGATACGATCAAGCCCAGCATTTT	CASSEQGGYDQAQHF
-	TRBD2	TRBV25-1	TRBJ2-1	TGTGCCAGCAGTGAAATCCAGCGGGGGGGCAATGAGCAGTTCTTC	CASSEIQRGGNEQFF
-	-	TRBV2	TRBJ2-4	TGTGCCAGCATGCCTTACGGTACCAAAAACATTCAGTACTTC	CASMPYGTKNIQYF
-	-	TRBV6-1	TRBJ2-1	TGTGCCAGCAGCCGGTGGCAGGGTTCCTACAATGAGCAGTTCTTC	CASSRWQGSYNEQFF
-	TRBD2	TRBV4-1	TRBJ2-3	TGCGCCAGCAGCCAAGGGACTAGCGGGGGGGCAGATACGCAGTATTTT	CASSQGTSGGADTQYF
-	-	TRBV18	TRBJ1-5	TGTGCCAGCGCTTACTCCGGGTCTCAGCCCCAGCATTTT	CASAYSGSQPQHF
-	-	TRBV7-8	TRBJ2-7	TGTGCCAGCAGCATCGACAGGAGAACCGAGCAGTACTTC	CASSIDRRTEQYF
few	TRBD1	TRBV7-2	TRBJ1-2	TGTGCCAGCAGTTTCCAGGGGGCCTATGGCTACACCTTC	CASSFQGAYGYTF
-	-	TRBV27	TRBJ2-2	TGTGCCAGCAGCCCAAGACAGTATGGAGTTAACACCGGGGAGCTGTTTTTT	CASSPRQYGVNTGELFF
once	TRBD1	TRBV30	TRBJ1-5	TGTGCCTGGACTATTCAGGGGGCTGCAAATCAGCCCCAGCATTTT	CAWTIQGAANQPQHF
-	-	TRBV7-9	TRBJ1-1	TGTGCCAGCAGCCATACAGCAAACACTGAAGCTTTCTTT	CASSHTANTEAFF
once	-	TRBV19	TRBJ1-1	TGTGCCAGTAGTATAATGGAGGGGACTGAAGCTTTCTTT	CASSIMEGTEAFF
-	TRBD1	TRBV5-1	TRBJ2-1	TGCGCCAGCAGCTCAGGGACAGGCGGCTACAATGAGCAGTTCTTC	CASSSGTGGYNEQFF
-	TRBD1	TRBV7-9	TRBJ1-3	TGTGCCAGCAGCTTTACTTTCCACCGGGACAGCGGAAACACCATATATTTT	CASSFTFHRDSGNTIYF
-	TRBD1	TRBV6-6	TRBJ2-2	TGTGCCAGCAGTCCCGGGACAGCATCTCACACCGGGGAGCTGTTTTTT	CASSPGTASHTGELFF
once	-	TRBV7-6	TRBJ2-1	TGTGCCAGCAGCACAGGTCCAGAACTGCAGTTCTTC	CASSTGPELQFF